This T cell receptor beta chain is drawn from a study of blood T cells in healthy people across ages. Study-wide context: Using template switching, researchers captured about one barcoded beta molecule for each two T cells.

Through a sample-barcoded 5' primer and a J-beta primer mix, a second PCR was run for roughly 7 to 11 cycles. MiXCR, run by TCRdb on the 5' RACE reads, gives a single entry per CDR3 protein. The repertoire holds around 990,000 distinct CDR3 sequences, with more than 30% as singletons. With respect to this clonotype: The target antigen is unknown.

Trimming took 0 bases from V and 5 from J; bases not matched to a gene: 5. The germline gives CDR1 SGDLS, CDR2 YYNGEE. CDR3 length: 15 amino acids. Study-wide results and caveats: As age increased, TCR beta diversity per million T cells fell in a roughly linear fashion.

This sequence was found in a man younger than 30 in good health. V gene TRBV9 combines with J gene TRBJ1-3; 7 bases fit TRBD1. Sequenced: blood. The CDR3 region is CASSVAGQPRNTIYF. CDR3 nucleotide sequence: TGTGCCAGCAGCGTAGCGGGACAGCCAAGAAACACCATATATTTT.